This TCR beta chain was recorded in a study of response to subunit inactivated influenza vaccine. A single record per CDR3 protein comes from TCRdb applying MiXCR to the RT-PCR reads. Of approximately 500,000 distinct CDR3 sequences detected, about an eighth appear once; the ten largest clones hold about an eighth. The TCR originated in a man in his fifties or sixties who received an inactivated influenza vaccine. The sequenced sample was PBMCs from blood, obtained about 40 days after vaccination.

The CDR3: CASSSGQAGNEQFF. The CDR3 DNA sequence: TGCGCCAGCAGCTCCGGACAGGCCGGCAATGAGCAGTTCTTC. V usage is TRBV5-1 and J usage is TRBJ2-1; 7 bases are shared with TRBD1. V dropped 3 bases and J dropped 6; count of bases not matched to a gene: 6. Germline CDR1 is SGHRS and CDR2 is YFSETQ. CDR3 size: 14 residues. The whole variable domain, remainder taken from reference TRBV5-1 and TRBJ2-1, is KAGVTQTPRYLIKTRGQQVTLSCSPISGHRSVSWYQQTPGQGLQFLFEYFSETQRNKGNFPGRFSGRQFSNSRSEMNVSTLELGDSALYLCASSSGQAGNEQFFGPGTRLTVL.